These T cell receptor beta chains were read from a single sample in a study of blood T cell repertoires in COVID-19. The assay was immunoSEQ multiplex PCR, and TCRdb's table has in-frame clones only and misses some. Of under 250,000 clones in the sample, around nine tenths are singletons; the top ten hold 4% to 5.5%. Material: peripheral blood. These receptors originate from a woman aged 40 to 49 with acute or convalescent COVID-19. The CDR3 runs from the conserved cysteine through the conserved F or W. Fields, in order: V gene, D gene, clone size, J gene, CDR3 protein, CDR3 DNA. D genes are given only for firm matches. The size entry is marked missing in some rows and otherwise reads once, few, many or a size class.

>TRBV24-1|-|-|TRBJ1-5
CATSDRGAGAFQPQHF
TGTGCCACCAGTGACCGGGGGGCCGGAGCATTTCAGCCCCAGCATTTT
>TRBV2|-|-|TRBJ1-1
CASSVRAAGASFF
TGTGCCAGCAGTGTGAGGGCGGCGGGGGCATCTTTCTTT
>TRBV10-3|TRBD1|-|TRBJ1-2
CAISGTGWDYYGYTF
TGTGCCATCAGTGGGACAGGGTGGGATTACTATGGCTACACCTTC
>TRBV9|TRBD2|-|TRBJ2-3
CASSVGASGGTDTQYF
TGTGCCAGCAGCGTAGGGGCTAGCGGGGGTACAGATACGCAGTATTTT
>TRBV29-1|TRBD1|-|TRBJ1-5
CSVGAGGNNQPQHF
TGCAGCGTTGGGGCAGGGGGTAACAATCAGCCCCAGCATTTT
>TRBV19|TRBD2|-|TRBJ2-3
CASREHGLAGAGDTQYF
TGTGCCAGTAGAGAGCATGGACTAGCGGGGGCGGGAGATACGCAGTATTTT
>TRBV2|-|-|TRBJ1-2
CASSDGGLGYTF
TGTGCCAGCAGTGACGGGGGGCTTGGCTACACCTTC
>TRBV15|TRBD1|-|TRBJ2-1
CATSRERGTDNEQFF
TGTGCCACCAGCAGAGAAAGGGGGACAGACAATGAGCAGTTCTTC
>TRBV7-3|-|few|TRBJ1-6
CASSYGSLGNSPLHF
TGTGCCAGCAGCTACGGGAGCCTAGGAAATTCACCCCTCCACTTT
>TRBV11-3|-|once|TRBJ2-1
CASSLEEGRWGNEQFF
TGTGCCAGCAGCTTAGAAGAGGGTAGATGGGGAAATGAGCAGTTCTTC
>TRBV11-2|-|few|TRBJ1-2
CASSLLSRAGAGGYTF
TGTGCCAGCAGCTTACTTTCCAGGGCAGGGGCAGGTGGCTACACCTTC
>TRBV7-8|-|-|TRBJ1-2
CASSPGTLKQGYTF
TGTGCCAGCAGCCCAGGGACACTAAAGCAGGGCTACACCTTC
>TRBV12-3/TRBV12-4|TRBD1|-|TRBJ1-1
CVIARGGQAEAFF
TGTGTCATCGCCCGAGGGGGCCAGGCTGAAGCTTTCTTT
>TRBV27|-|-|TRBJ2-1
CASSWRGGSYNEQFF
TGTGCCAGCAGTTGGAGGGGGGGGTCCTACAATGAGCAGTTCTTC
>TRBV7-2|TRBD2|once|TRBJ2-5
CASSPRASGVWGETQYF
TGTGCCAGCAGCCCAAGGGCTAGCGGGGTATGGGGTGAGACCCAGTACTTC
>TRBV19|-|many|TRBJ2-1
CASTYLGSNEQFF
TGTGCCAGTACCTATCTGGGGAGCAATGAGCAGTTCTTC
>TRBV5-1|-|once|TRBJ1-1
CASSRGNGRTEAFF
TGCGCCAGCAGCCGCGGGAATGGGAGAACTGAAGCTTTCTTT
>TRBV19|-|-|TRBJ2-1
CASSIGYRDNEQFF
TGTGCCAGTAGTATTGGATACAGGGACAATGAGCAGTTCTTC
>TRBV6-6|TRBD1|-|TRBJ1-2
CASIPGQGASYGYTF
TGTGCCAGCATTCCCGGACAGGGGGCCTCCTATGGCTACACCTTC
>TRBV18|TRBD1|-|TRBJ1-1
CASSPTRTGMNTEAFF
TGTGCCAGCTCACCGACTCGGACAGGTATGAACACTGAAGCTTTCTTT
>TRBV12-2|-|-|TRBJ2-3
CASRSLAGGNTDTQYF
TGTGCAAGTCGCTCACTAGCGGGGGGAAACACAGATACGCAGTATTTT
>TRBV27|-|-|TRBJ1-1
CASSSPGRSMNTEAFF
TGTGCCAGCAGTTCCCCCGGCAGGTCCATGAACACTGAAGCTTTCTTT
>TRBV2|TRBD1|-|TRBJ1-5
CASRGGQGLNQPQHF
TGTGCCAGCAGGGGGGGACAGGGGCTAAATCAGCCCCAGCATTTT
>TRBV12-5|-|-|TRBJ1-1
CASGFSRQGFDVGVNTEAFF
TGTGCTAGTGGTTTCAGTCGGCAGGGGTTCGATGTTGGAGTGAACACTGAAGCTTTCTTT
>TRBV7-2|-|-|TRBJ1-3
CASSLYGLGDTIYF
TGTGCCAGCAGCTTATATGGGCTCGGGGACACCATATATTTT
>TRBV5-5|-|-|TRBJ1-1
CASSLGLTEAFF
TGTGCCAGCAGCTTGGGGCTTACGGAAGCTTTCTTT
>TRBV19|-|-|TRBJ1-1
CASSMELGLPWAFF
TGTGCCAGTAGTATGGAGTTGGGACTACCCTGGGCTTTCTTT
>TRBV4-1|TRBD1|-|TRBJ1-1
CASSQTGTANTEAFF
TGCGCCAGCAGCCAAACCGGGACAGCGAACACTGAAGCTTTCTTT
>TRBV20-1|-|-|TRBJ1-1
CSASSVPNTEAFF
TGCAGTGCTAGTTCCGTCCCGAACACTGAAGCTTTCTTT
>TRBV19|-|once|TRBJ1-6
CASSISWGDSPLHF
TGTGCCAGTAGTATTAGTTGGGGGGATTCACCCCTCCACTTT
>TRBV19|-|-|TRBJ1-1
CASRIGEGGTEAFF
TGTGCCAGTAGGATAGGGGAGGGAGGAACTGAAGCTTTCTTT
>TRBV29-1|-|-|TRBJ1-2
CSVEGAGDRYTF
TGCAGCGTTGAGGGGGCAGGGGATCGCTACACCTTC
>TRBV7-6|-|-|TRBJ1-4
CASSLFGGAATNEKLFF
TGTGCCAGCAGCTTATTCGGAGGGGCAGCAACTAATGAAAAACTGTTTTTT
>TRBV5-1|-|-|TRBJ1-3
CASSLRQGNSGNTIYF
TGCGCCAGCAGCTTGCGGCAGGGGAACTCTGGAAACACCATATATTTT
>TRBV10-3|TRBD2|-|TRBJ2-1
CAISESIAGSYNEQFF
TGTGCCATCAGTGAGTCGATAGCGGGCTCCTACAATGAGCAGTTCTTC
>TRBV5-1|TRBD1|once|TRBJ1-4
CASSTTGGKTEKLFF
TGCGCCAGCTCGACAACAGGGGGGAAAACTGAAAAACTGTTTTTT
>TRBV6-5|-|-|TRBJ1-5
CASSSRGQGLGQPQHF
TGTGCCAGCAGTTCGCGTGGGCAGGGGCTTGGACAGCCCCAGCATTTT
>TRBV27|-|-|TRBJ1-1
CASSREGLSEAFF
TGTGCCAGCTCCCGCGAGGGACTCTCTGAAGCTTTCTTT
>TRBV11-2|-|-|TRBJ1-2
CASSLDFRGYDGYTF
TGTGCCAGCAGCTTAGATTTCCGCGGATATGATGGCTACACCTTC
>TRBV11-3|TRBD2|-|TRBJ2-3
CASSLELGRGNTQYF
TGTGCCAGCAGCTTAGAGCTGGGGAGGGGAAATACGCAGTATTTT
>TRBV18|-|-|TRBJ1-6
CASSPIEVELGALHF
TGTGCCAGCTCACCAATCGAAGTGGAACTGGGCGCCCTCCACTTT
>TRBV3-1/TRBV3-2|TRBD2|-|TRBJ2-1
CASSQGIRGGPPPNEQFF
TGTGCCAGCAGCCAGGGGATCCGCGGGGGGCCCCCCCCCAATGAGCAGTTCTTC
>TRBV4-1|TRBD2|-|TRBJ2-3
CASSQAPAGGRGTDTQYF
TGCGCCAGCAGCCAAGCGCCAGCGGGGGGGCGTGGCACAGATACGCAGTATTTT